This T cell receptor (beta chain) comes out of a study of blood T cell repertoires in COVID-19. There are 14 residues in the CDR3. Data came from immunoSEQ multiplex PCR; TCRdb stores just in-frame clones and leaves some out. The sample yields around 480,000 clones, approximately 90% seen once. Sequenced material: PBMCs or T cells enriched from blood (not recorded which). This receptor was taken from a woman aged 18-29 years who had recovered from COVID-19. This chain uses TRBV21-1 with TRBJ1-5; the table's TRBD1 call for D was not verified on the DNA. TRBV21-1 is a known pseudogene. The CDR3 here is CASPSRGRGQPQHF. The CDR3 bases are TGTGCCAGCCCCTCCAGGGGACGGGGACAGCCCCAGCATTTT.